These T cell receptor beta chains were read from a single sample in a study of T cells in localized non-small cell lung cancer. Only in-frame clones appear in the TCRdb table, and some are missing; sequencing was by immunoSEQ multiplex PCR. The sample includes 25,000 to 35,000 clones, roughly 84% of them seen just once. The sample here was peripheral blood mononuclear cells, taken before any cancer treatment. The source of these receptors is a man between 40 and 70 years old with stage III lung adenocarcinoma. The CDR3 runs from the conserved cysteine through the conserved F or W. The order of the fields is V gene, J gene, D gene, clone size, CDR3 protein, CDR3 DNA. D genes are given only for firm matches. Part of the rows lack a size; the others show once, few, many or a class for expanded clones.

v_call: TRBV28
j_call: TRBJ2-3
d_call: NA
clone_size: NA
cdr3_aa: CASSLIPRVADTQYF
cdr3_nt: TGTGCCAGCAGTCTCATCCCCCGGGTTGCAGATACGCAGTATTTT

v_call: TRBV7-9
j_call: TRBJ2-5
d_call: NA
clone_size: NA
cdr3_aa: CASSPTTGYQETQYF
cdr3_nt: TGTGCCAGCAGCCCCACTACAGGGTACCAAGAGACCCAGTACTTC

v_call: TRBV21-1
j_call: TRBJ2-5
d_call: NA
clone_size: NA
cdr3_aa: CASSKAPWETQYF
cdr3_nt: TGTGCCAGCAGCAAAGCGCCGTGGGAGACCCAGTACTTC

v_call: TRBV7-8
j_call: TRBJ2-2
d_call: TRBD2
clone_size: NA
cdr3_aa: CASSLVSGGDTATGELFF
cdr3_nt: TGTGCCAGCAGCTTAGTTAGCGGGGGGGACACGGCCACCGGGGAGCTGTTTTTT

v_call: TRBV6-5
j_call: TRBJ1-1
d_call: NA
clone_size: NA
cdr3_aa: CASSYSQGPDAEAFF
cdr3_nt: TGTGCCAGCAGTTACTCTCAGGGGCCTGACGCTGAAGCTTTCTTT

v_call: TRBV7-6
j_call: TRBJ2-1
d_call: NA
clone_size: NA
cdr3_aa: CASRDSGTATGEQFF
cdr3_nt: TGTGCCAGCAGGGACTCAGGGACGGCGACGGGTGAGCAGTTCTTC

v_call: TRBV6-1
j_call: TRBJ2-2
d_call: NA
clone_size: once
cdr3_aa: CASSERQQNTGELFF
cdr3_nt: TGTGCCAGCAGTGAAAGGCAGCAGAACACCGGGGAGCTGTTTTTT

v_call: TRBV14
j_call: TRBJ2-5
d_call: TRBD2
clone_size: NA
cdr3_aa: CASSPGLAGGRTQYF
cdr3_nt: TGTGCCAGCAGCCCCGGACTAGCGGGAGGAAGGACCCAGTACTTC

v_call: TRBV5-4
j_call: TRBJ2-1
d_call: TRBD1
clone_size: NA
cdr3_aa: CASSLRTGGLLNEQFF
cdr3_nt: TGTGCCAGCAGTCTAAGGACAGGGGGGCTGTTGAATGAGCAGTTCTTC

v_call: TRBV19
j_call: TRBJ2-3
d_call: TRBD2
clone_size: NA
cdr3_aa: CATQRTSGATDTQYF
cdr3_nt: TGTGCCACCCAACGTACTAGCGGGGCCACAGATACGCAGTATTTT

v_call: TRBV21-1
j_call: TRBJ1-5
d_call: NA
clone_size: NA
cdr3_aa: CASSKARFGNQPQHF
cdr3_nt: TGTGCCAGCAGCAAAGCTAGATTCGGCAATCAGCCCCAGCATTTT

v_call: TRBV5-6
j_call: TRBJ1-1
d_call: TRBD1
clone_size: NA
cdr3_aa: CASRKRQGALEAFF
cdr3_nt: TGTGCCAGCAGAAAAAGACAGGGGGCCCTTGAAGCTTTCTTT

v_call: TRBV5-1
j_call: TRBJ2-7
d_call: TRBD2
clone_size: few
cdr3_aa: CASSFGGLAGGEQYF
cdr3_nt: TGCGCCAGCAGCTTTGGCGGACTAGCGGGGGGCGAGCAGTACTTC